This T cell receptor (beta chain) was recovered during a study of Ad26.COV2.S vaccination and SARS-CoV-2 variants. Whole-study context: The COV1001 Ad26.COV2.S trial arm included the donor. Ad26.COV2.S was injected intramuscularly once or twice, 56 days apart. Whole-study results and caveats: Breadth and depth estimates from TCRs may understate total T cell responses. Spike-specific responses of CD8+ and CD4+ T cells were reported to display substantial breadth after vaccination.

Described treatment: 15 to 20 received Ad26.COV2.S at low or high dose, single or two shots; 5 received placebo; per-sample allocation not given. Day 63 following the first vaccine or placebo injection was when the samples were taken. Remarks on this clone: Its matching antigen is unknown.

Repertoires were generated with immunoSEQ multiplex PCR, while TCRdb's copy carries only in-frame clones and drops some. The sample gives some 320,000 clones, roughly 84% of which show up once; 1.5% to 2% is in the top ten. This clonotype was sampled from a person between 18 and 60 years old who received the Ad26.COV2.S COVID-19 vaccine or a placebo. The sample in question was peripheral blood, obtained in a trial of Ad26.COV2.S vaccine versus placebo.

The CDR3 sequence is CASRRTVRPRNTIYF. The CDR3 DNA follows: TGCGCCAGCCGCCGGACCGTCCGGCCCAGAAACACCATATATTTT. This chain uses TRBV10-1 with TRBJ1-3; D is undetermined. With 8 bases removed from V and 5 bases from J, the gap between germline ends came to 19 bases. CDR1 and CDR2 from the germline V gene are WNHNN and SYGVQD (reference sequence). The CDR3 consists of 15 residues.